These 24 T cell receptor beta chains share one sample of origin, sequenced in a study of shared clonotypes between healthy human individuals. TCRdb's copy holds only in-frame clones and misses some; the assay was immunoSEQ multiplex PCR. The sample contains some 740,000 clones, 92% of which appear only once. CD45RO negativity and positive selection for CCR7 defined naive CD8 cells, a population that excluded terminally differentiated effector memory CD45RA+ cells. Specimen: naive CD8+ T cells sorted from blood. The source is a man younger than 40 in good health.

Only a few counts were recorded for this clone. V and J are TRBV10-2 and TRBJ1-5; possible D gene TRBD1, 5 bases. Trimming took off 1 base at V and 3 bases at J, with 10 bases between the two ends. CDR1 and CDR2 from the germline V gene are WSHSY and SAAADI. The CDR3 runs to 15 residues. The CDR3, as DNA: TGCGCCAGCAGTGAGTTCCGACAGCCCAATCAGCCCCAGCATTTT. Its protein is CASSEFRQPNQPQHF.

The chain is built from TRBV5-6 and TRBJ2-7; D ambiguous. Germline CDR1 is SGHDT and CDR2 is YYEEEE. The CDR3 length is 12 residues. Trimming took 4 bases from V and 0 from J, leaving 5 bases between them. CDR3 loop: CASSLLSYEQYF. The CDR3 DNA sequence: TGTGCCAGCAGCCTCCTCTCCTACGAGCAGTACTTC.

This clone appeared once. The chain combines TRBV21-1 with TRBJ2-7; TRBD2, the D gene given by the table, was not confirmed from the DNA. TRBV21-1 corresponds to a pseudogene. This CDR3 comprises 17 residues. CDR3: CASSEKWRGREGYEQYF. CDR3 in DNA: TGTGCCAGCAGCGAAAAGTGGCGTGGACGGGAGGGCTACGAGCAGTACTTC.

The chain is built from TRBV28 and TRBJ2-7; perhaps TRBD2 as D (5 bases). Deletions cut 5 bases from V and 4 bases from J, with 15 bases between. This CDR3 contains 14 residues. Per germline, CDR1 MDHEN and CDR2 SYDVKM. CDR3 region: CASSLVTGNYEQYF. The CDR3, as DNA: TGTGCCAGCAGTCTAGTGACGGGAAATTACGAGCAGTACTTC.

Notes on this clone: Other DNA sequences in the sample encode the same CDR3. The chain combines TRBV27 with TRBJ1-5; the match to TRBD1 covers 8 bases. Germline V CDR1 and CDR2: MNHEY, SMNVEV (reference sequence). The CDR3 totals 16 residues. The ends lost 1 base at V and 4 bases at J; junction bases unmatched: 6. The CDR3 DNA is TGTGCCAGCAGTTTATTTGGGACAGGATCAAATCAGCCCCAGCATTTT. This sequence encodes CASSLFGTGSNQPQHF.

This clone was seen only once. The chain uses TRBV6-1 and TRBJ2-7; D is possibly TRBD2 (5 bases). Germline V gene data show CDR1 as MNHNS and CDR2 as SASEGT. The CDR3 spans 13 residues. V lost 6 bases and J lost 3, with 12 bases in between. The CDR3 coding sequence is TGTGCCAGCAGGGAGGCTAGGGTCTACGAGCAGTACTTC. It specifies CASREARVYEQYF.

The chain has TRBV5-4 and TRBJ2-2, with a weak D call TRBD1 (5 bases). The CDR3 spans 16 residues. CDR1 and CDR2 from the germline V gene are SGHNT and YYREEE (reference sequence). V was shortened by 5 bases and J by 0 bases, with 14 bases between the two germline ends. CDR3 in amino acids: CASSAAGFANTGELFF. For the CDR3, the DNA is TGTGCCAGCAGTGCAGCAGGGTTCGCGAACACCGGGGAGCTGTTTTTT.

The V call is TRBV7-9, the J call TRBJ2-1, with 10 positions matching TRBD2. This CDR3 is built from 16 residues. Germline V CDR1 and CDR2: SEHNR, FQNEAQ (reference sequence). V dropped 0 bases and J dropped 9; count of bases not matched to a gene: 8. Here the CDR3 reads CASSLASLAGASEQFF. CDR3 sequence (DNA): TGTGCCAGCAGCTTAGCGTCGCTAGCGGGAGCCAGTGAGCAGTTCTTC.

The chain carries TRBV12-2 and TRBJ1-4; no check of the table's D call, TRBD1, against the DNA was made. TRBV12-2 is designated a pseudogene. The CDR3 has 18 amino acids. The CDR3 region has the DNA TGTGCAAGTCGCTTACCTATCATAAACAGGCTAGGGTATGAAAAACTGTTTTTT. Translated: CASRLPIINRLGYEKLFF.

The rearrangement uses TRBV19 and TRBJ2-1; possibly TRBD1 for D (6 bases). V was cut by 3 bases and J by 4 bases, with 16 bases left in between. The CDR3 spans 16 residues. The germline V gene encodes CDR1 LNHDA and CDR2 SQIVND (reference sequence). Here the CDR3 reads CASSIPRGFLYNEQFF. CDR3 DNA sequence: TGTGCCAGTAGTATCCCCAGGGGTTTCCTATACAATGAGCAGTTCTTC.

The CDR3 reads CASSLAGQGRTEAFF. The CDR3 nucleotides are TGCGCCAGCAGCTTGGCCGGACAGGGCCGTACTGAAGCTTTCTTT. This chain uses TRBV5-1 with TRBJ1-1, with TRBD1 matching over 8 bases. Germline CDR1 and CDR2: SGHRS and YFSETQ. The J segment lost 5 bases and the V segment lost 0 bases, leaving 6 bases of the junction unmatched. The CDR3 is 15 amino acids.

The chain carries TRBV7-9 and TRBJ2-1; D gene ambiguous. V lost 0 bases to trimming and J lost 4 bases, with 4 bases between them. Germline-derived CDR1 and CDR2 are SEHNR and FQNEAQ (reference sequence). This CDR3 region has 13 residues. DNA for the CDR3: TGTGCCAGCAGCTTAGCCGCTTACAATGAGCAGTTCTTC. Encoded protein: CASSLAAYNEQFF.

V gene TRBV5-1 combines with J gene TRBJ2-1; tentatively, D is TRBD2 (7 bases). Per germline, CDR1 SGHRS and CDR2 YFSETQ. The CDR3 has 12 amino acids. V shed 2 bases and J shed 14 bases, with 14 bases lying between them. CDR3 in DNA: TGCGCCAGCAGCTTTTTCGGGGAGGGGGAGTTCTTC. Residues: CASSFFGEGEFF.

The chain links TRBV11-2 to TRBJ2-7; D gene uncertain. The CDR3 runs to 14 residues. Germline V gene sequence: CDR1 SGHAT, CDR2 FQNNGV. The V end was cut by 3 bases, the J end by 0 bases, with 9 bases between. The CDR3 protein is CASSLVKRSYEQYF. CDR3 DNA: TGTGCCAGCAGCTTGGTTAAACGCTCCTACGAGCAGTACTTC.

The CDR3 loop reads CASSALQGAGEKLFF. CDR3 DNA sequence: TGTGCCAGCAGCGCATTACAGGGGGCCGGTGAAAAACTGTTTTTT. This chain joins TRBV11-2 and TRBJ1-4; the match to TRBD1 covers 9 bases. The V and J ends lost 5 bases and 7 bases, in that order; junction bases with no gene match: 8. The CDR3 consists of 15 residues. Germline CDR1 and CDR2: SGHAT and FQNNGV.

The gene calls are TRBV27 and TRBJ2-7; 11 nucleotides line up with TRBD1. The CDR3 contains 17 residues. The V gene's germline CDR1 is MNHEY and CDR2 SMNVEV (reference sequence). The J segment lost 4 bases and the V segment lost 6 bases, leaving 14 bases of the junction unmatched. This chain's CDR3 is CASSSLSGGQGGYEQYF. CDR3 in DNA: TGTGCCAGCAGCTCCCTGTCGGGGGGACAGGGGGGATACGAGCAGTACTTC.

The chain combines TRBV4-3 with TRBJ2-2, with a tentative D call TRBD2 (5 bases). The CDR3 loop spans 13 amino acids. V shed 0 bases and J shed 8 bases, with 7 bases lying between them. Germline values: CDR1 LGHNA, CDR2 YSLEER. The CDR3 is CASSQERDGELFF. The CDR3 DNA reads TGCGCCAGCAGCCAAGAACGGGATGGGGAGCTGTTTTTT.

The chain links TRBV6-5 to TRBJ2-7; 9 nucleotides align to TRBD2. This CDR3 comprises 15 residues. Per germline, CDR1 MNHEY and CDR2 SVGAGI. With 6 bases clipped from V and 3 bases from J, the junction kept 9 bases outside the gene matches. The CDR3 bases are TGTGCCAGCAGCCCACGGGCTAGCGGGATCTACGAGCAGTACTTC. It specifies CASSPRASGIYEQYF.

The chain joins TRBV6-5 to TRBJ1-3; D uncertain. Germline V gene sequence: CDR1 MNHEY, CDR2 SVGAGI. The CDR3 loop spans 15 amino acids. V was trimmed by 0 bases and J by 0 bases, leaving 6 bases between them. DNA for the CDR3: TGTGCCAGCAGTTACTCGCAGGACTCTGGAAACACCATATATTTT. This gives the protein CASSYSQDSGNTIYF.

This chain connects TRBV7-2 to TRBJ2-7, with TRBD1 as a possible D gene (6 bases). V lost 5 bases, J lost 2 bases, and 10 bases lay in between. The CDR3 has 13 amino acids. The germline gives CDR1 SGHTA, CDR2 FQGNSA. The CDR3 region is CASSPGTPYEQYF. The CDR3 DNA follows: TGTGCCAGCAGCCCCGGGACACCCTACGAGCAGTACTTC.

The chain recombines TRBV7-9 with TRBJ2-5; D not resolved. V lost 0 bases and J 1 base, leaving 6 bases between the germline ends. Germline-derived CDR1 and CDR2 are SEHNR and FQNEAQ (reference sequence). The CDR3 consists of 14 residues. CDR3: CASSLASPQETQYF. Written as DNA, the CDR3 is TGTGCCAGCAGCTTAGCCAGTCCCCAAGAGACCCAGTACTTC.

This clone was counted once. The rearrangement links TRBV7-8 to TRBJ1-1; D not resolved. Germline CDR1 reads SGHVS; CDR2 reads FQNEAQ. The CDR3 runs 16 residues. With 1 base removed from V and 2 bases from J, the gap between germline ends came to 14 bases. CDR3 bases: TGTGCCAGCAGCTTAGATCCGCACCTCTTAAACACTGAAGCTTTCTTT. Protein: CASSLDPHLLNTEAFF.

Written as DNA, the CDR3 is TGTGCCAGCAGCCCCTTACCAGACAGCGGGGGTCGGGAGCAGTTCTTC. Translating gives CASSPLPDSGGREQFF. V usage is TRBV7-8 and J usage is TRBJ2-1; the match to TRBD2 covers 8 bases. The trim removed 5 bases at V and 10 bases at J, leaving 16 bases unmatched. CDR1 is SGHVS and CDR2 is FQNEAQ in the germline V gene. The CDR3 covers 16 residues.

V gene TRBV27 combines with J gene TRBJ1-2; D call uncertain. The CDR3 runs 13 residues. Trimming removed 5 bases from V and 5 bases from J, with 12 bases in between. Germline CDR1 and CDR2: MNHEY and SMNVEV (reference sequence). CDR3 protein: CASSQSWLYGYTF. For the CDR3, the DNA is TGTGCCAGCAGTCAAAGTTGGCTTTATGGCTACACCTTC.